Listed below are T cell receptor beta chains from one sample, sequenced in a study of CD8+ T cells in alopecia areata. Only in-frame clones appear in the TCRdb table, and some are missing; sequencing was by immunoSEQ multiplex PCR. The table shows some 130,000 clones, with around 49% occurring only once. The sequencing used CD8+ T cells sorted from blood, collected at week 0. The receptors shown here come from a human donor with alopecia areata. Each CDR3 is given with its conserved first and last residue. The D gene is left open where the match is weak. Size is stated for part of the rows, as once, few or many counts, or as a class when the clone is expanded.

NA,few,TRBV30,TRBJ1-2,CAGVRGGAHYGYTF,TGTGCCGGAGTCAGAGGGGGGGCTCACTATGGCTACACCTTC
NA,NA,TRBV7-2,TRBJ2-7,CASSWGTLYEQYF,TGTGCCAGCAGCTGGGGGACACTATACGAGCAGTACTTC
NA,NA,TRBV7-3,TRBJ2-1,CASSLIQGSYNEQFF,TGTGCCAGCAGCTTGATTCAAGGGTCCTACAATGAGCAGTTCTTC
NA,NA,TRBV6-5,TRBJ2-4,CASSYVVRIQYF,TGTGCCAGCAGTTACGTGGTAAGGATTCAGTACTTC
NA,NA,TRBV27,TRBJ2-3,CASSLRDTDTDTQYF,TGTGCCAGCAGTTTACGGGACACAGACACAGATACGCAGTATTTT
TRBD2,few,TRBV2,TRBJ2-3,CASSERLAGYTDTQYF,TGTGCCAGCAGTGAGAGACTAGCGGGGTACACAGATACGCAGTATTTT
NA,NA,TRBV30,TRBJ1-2,CAWITSLLGGYTF,TGTGCCTGGATTACTAGTCTCCTGGGTGGCTACACCTTC
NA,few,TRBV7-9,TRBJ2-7,CASSFGSYEQYF,TGTGCCAGCAGCTTTGGCTCCTACGAGCAGTACTTC
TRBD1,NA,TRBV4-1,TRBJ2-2,CASSPGTGLTGELFF,TGCGCCAGCAGCCCTGGGACAGGGCTCACCGGGGAGCTGTTTTTT
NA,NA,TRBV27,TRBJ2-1,CASSPSAGHVYNEQFF,TGTGCCAGCAGCCCCTCCGCAGGCCACGTCTACAATGAGCAGTTCTTC
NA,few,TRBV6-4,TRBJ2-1,CASSDSGGAGMDEQFF,TGTGCCAGCAGTGACTCGGGGGGGGCCGGTATGGATGAGCAGTTCTTC
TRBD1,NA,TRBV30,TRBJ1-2,CACPHPGGNNYGYTF,TGTGCCTGCCCCCACCCAGGGGGCAATAACTATGGCTACACCTTC
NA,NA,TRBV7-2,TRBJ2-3,CASSVAGPRVQSDTQYF,TGTGCCAGCAGCGTGGCGGGTCCGCGGGTTCAATCAGATACGCAGTATTTT
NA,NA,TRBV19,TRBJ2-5,CASGPDDETQYF,TGTGCCTCGGGCCCGGATGATGAGACCCAGTACTTC
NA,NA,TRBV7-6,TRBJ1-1,CASSRSAGEAFF,TGTGCCAGCAGCCGTTCTGCCGGTGAAGCTTTCTTT
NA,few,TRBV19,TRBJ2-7,CASSIGVEGHEQYF,TGTGCCAGTAGTATTGGAGTGGAAGGACACGAGCAGTACTTC
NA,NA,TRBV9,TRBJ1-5,CASSASGGGNQPQHF,TGTGCCAGCAGCGCGTCGGGAGGAGGCAATCAGCCCCAGCATTTT
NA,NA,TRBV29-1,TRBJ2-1,CSVVVENEQFF,TGCAGCGTTGTTGTGGAAAATGAGCAGTTCTTC
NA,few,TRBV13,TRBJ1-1,CASSSPNSTEAFF,TGTGCCAGCAGCTCCCCTAACAGTACTGAAGCTTTCTTT
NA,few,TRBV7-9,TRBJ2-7,CASKSTAGEQYF,TGTGCCAGCAAATCGACGGCGGGGGAGCAGTACTTC
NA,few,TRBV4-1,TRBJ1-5,CASSQAREKNQPQHF,TGCGCCAGCAGCCAAGCCAGGGAGAAAAATCAGCCCCAGCATTTT
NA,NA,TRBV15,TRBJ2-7,CATSREGNDYEQYF,TGTGCCACCAGCAGAGAGGGCAACGACTACGAGCAGTACTTC
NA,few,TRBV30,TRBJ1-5,CAWSVGAGIYQPQHF,TGTGCCTGGAGTGTGGGGGCAGGGATTTATCAGCCCCAGCATTTT
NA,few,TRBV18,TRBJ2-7,CASSPQRRQTYEQYF,TGTGCCAGCTCACCACAAAGGAGACAGACCTACGAGCAGTACTTC
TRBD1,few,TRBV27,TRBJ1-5,CASSPHRQGGSYSNQPQHF,TGTGCCAGCAGCCCACACCGACAGGGGGGCAGCTATAGCAATCAGCCCCAGCATTTT
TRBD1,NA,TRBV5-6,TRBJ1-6,CASSSATGGVNSPLHF,TGTGCCAGCAGCTCGGCGACAGGGGGCGTGAATTCACCCCTCCACTTT
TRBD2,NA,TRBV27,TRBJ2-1,CASKPLAGGLYNEQFF,TGTGCCAGCAAACCCCTAGCGGGGGGGCTGTACAATGAGCAGTTCTTC
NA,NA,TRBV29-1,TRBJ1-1,CSGIFRDDTEAFF,TGCAGCGGAATTTTCAGGGACGACACTGAAGCTTTCTTT
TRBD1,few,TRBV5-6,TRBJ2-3,CASSWDRDSGPPDTQYF,TGTGCCAGCAGCTGGGACCGGGACAGCGGACCCCCAGATACGCAGTATTTT
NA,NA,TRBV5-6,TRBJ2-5,CASTREWETQYF,TGTGCCAGCACCCGGGAGTGGGAGACCCAGTACTTC
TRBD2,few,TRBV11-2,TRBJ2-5,CASSLEWGGFQETQYF,TGTGCCAGCAGCTTAGAGTGGGGGGGATTCCAAGAGACCCAGTACTTC
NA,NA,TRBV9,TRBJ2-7,CASSEGPHYEQYF,TGTGCCAGCAGCGAGGGCCCCCACTACGAGCAGTACTTC
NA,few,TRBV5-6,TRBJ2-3,CASRNLRGSYTQYF,TGTGCCAGCAGGAACCTGAGGGGAAGTTATACGCAGTATTTT
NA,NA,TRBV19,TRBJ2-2,CASSSLFRSPNTGELFF,TGTGCCAGTAGTAGCCTCTTTCGATCGCCGAACACCGGGGAGCTGTTTTTT
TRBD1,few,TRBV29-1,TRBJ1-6,CSVATGTGGRSPLHF,TGCAGCGTTGCTACCGGGACAGGGGGACGTTCACCCCTCCACTTT
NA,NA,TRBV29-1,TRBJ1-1,CSVEAGWDTEAFF,TGCAGCGTTGAAGCGGGGTGGGACACTGAAGCTTTCTTT
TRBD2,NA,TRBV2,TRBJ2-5,CAGKMSGVQETQYF,TGTGCCGGAAAAATGAGCGGGGTCCAAGAGACCCAGTACTTC